The rows below give T cell receptor beta chains drawn from one sample of a study of T cell responses to AZD1222 COVID-19 vaccine. Repertoires were generated with immunoSEQ multiplex PCR, while TCRdb's copy carries only in-frame clones and drops some. Seen here are about 69,000 clones, 70% to 90% observed once, and the top ten hold 20% to 30%. Source: peripheral blood, taken 28 days after the second AZD1222 dose. These receptors all stem from an adult who received the AZD1222 COVID-19 vaccine. CDR3s include the opening cysteine and the closing phenylalanine or tryptophan. Fields, in order: clone size, V gene, J gene, D gene, CDR3 DNA, CDR3 protein. The D gene is left open where the match is weak. Clone size is shown for a subset of rows, as once, few, many or a class of expanded clone.

>.|TRBV7-8|TRBJ1-1|.
TGTGCCAGCAGCTTACCACCCAGGGTGAACACTGAAGCTTTCTTT
CASSLPPRVNTEAFF
>.|TRBV19|TRBJ2-6|.
TGTGCCAGTAGTATTTCGAGGGCGGCCAACGTCCTGACTTTC
CASSISRAANVLTF
>few|TRBV2|TRBJ2-5|TRBD2
TGTGCCAGCAGTGCGGGACTAGCGTTCGAGACCCAGTACTTC
CASSAGLAFETQYF
>.|TRBV19|TRBJ1-2|.
TGTGCCAGTAGTTTCTCGGGGCTCCATGGCTACACCTTC
CASSFSGLHGYTF
>.|TRBV5-1|TRBJ1-5|.
TGCGCCAGCAGCCCCAGACAGGAACTAAATCAGCCCCAGCATTTT
CASSPRQELNQPQHF
>.|TRBV15|TRBJ1-6|.
TGTGCCACCAGCAGAGAAGGGAATAATTCACCCCTCCACTTT
CATSREGNNSPLHF
>.|TRBV19|TRBJ1-6|.
TGTGCCAGTACAGCAGCCTCATCCTATAATTCACCCCTCCACTTT
CASTAASSYNSPLHF
>.|TRBV11-3|TRBJ2-2|.
TGTGCCAGCAGGGACCGGGGGGAGCTGTTTTTT
CASRDRGELFF
>.|TRBV19|TRBJ1-5|TRBD1
TGTGCCAGTAGTAACGGACAGGGAAGGGATCAGCCCCAGCATTTT
CASSNGQGRDQPQHF
>.|TRBV6-5|TRBJ2-7|.
TGTGCCAGCAGTCCGACTCACTACGAGCAGTACTTC
CASSPTHYEQYF
>.|TRBV9|TRBJ1-5|.
TGTGCCAGCAGCGGGGGGTATAGCAATCAGCCCCAGCATTTT
CASSGGYSNQPQHF
>once|TRBV6-5|TRBJ2-7|TRBD1
TGTGCCAGCAGTTACTCGATAGGGACAGGGGGGGACGAGCAGTACTTC
CASSYSIGTGGDEQYF
>.|TRBV6-6|TRBJ2-3|TRBD1
TGTGCCAGCAGCCGACAGGGGGTGCCCACTCAGAGTAGAGCTAGCACAGATACGCAGTATTTT
CASSRQGVPTQSRASTDTQYF
>few|TRBV9|TRBJ2-6|.
TGTGCCAGCAGCCCCGACATCTCTGGGGCCAACGTCCTGACTTTC
CASSPDISGANVLTF
>.|TRBV7-8|TRBJ2-7|.
TGTGCCAGCAGCATGGACGGCGTCTACGAGCAGTACTTC
CASSMDGVYEQYF
>.|TRBV5-1|TRBJ2-7|.
TGCGCCAGCAGCTTAGAGGGTCCAACGGAGTACTTC
CASSLEGPTEYF
>.|TRBV7-3|TRBJ1-5|.
TGTGCCAGCAGCCTACAGGAGGGTCAGCCCCAGCATTTT
CASSLQEGQPQHF
>.|TRBV5-1|TRBJ2-7|.
TGCGCCAGCAGCCTACGTCCTGCAACCTACGAGCAGTACTTC
CASSLRPATYEQYF
>.|TRBV13|TRBJ1-1|TRBD1
TGTGCCAGCAGCTGGGACAGTCCCAGGGCGGCTGAAGCTTTCTTT
CASSWDSPRAAEAFF
>.|TRBV5-1|TRBJ1-2|TRBD1
TGCGCCAGCAGCATACAGGGGGCTGAGGATGGCTACACCTTC
CASSIQGAEDGYTF
>.|TRBV7-9|TRBJ2-5|.
TGTGCCAGCAGCTCCGGGACGGTTGGAGAGACCCAGTACTTC
CASSSGTVGETQYF
>.|TRBV25-1|TRBJ2-2|TRBD2
TGTGCCAGCGGCGGGAGGGGATACACCGGGGAGCTGTTTTTT
CASGGRGYTGELFF
>.|TRBV3-1/TRBV3-2|TRBJ2-7|.
TGTGCCAGCAGCCAAGTTGGGGGCGAGCAGTACTTC
CASSQVGGEQYF
>.|TRBV7-6|TRBJ1-3|TRBD1
TGTGCCAGCAGCTTGGGACAGGGTGGAAACACCATATATTTT
CASSLGQGGNTIYF
>.|TRBV5-6|TRBJ1-6|.
TGTGCCAGCAGCTTGTTCGGATCACCCCTCCACTTT
CASSLFGSPLHF
>.|TRBV2|TRBJ2-1|.
TGTGCCAGCAGTGAATGGTTAGCGGCAATGAATGAGCAGTTCTTC
CASSEWLAAMNEQFF
>once|TRBV12-5|TRBJ1-1|.
TGTGCTAGTGCCCCTGGGAAGGCGAACACTGAAGCTTTCTTT
CASAPGKANTEAFF
>.|TRBV11-2|TRBJ1-6|.
TGTGCCAGCAGCGCCTCGACCTTCGCCCATTCACCCCTCCACTTT
CASSASTFAHSPLHF
>.|TRBV19|TRBJ1-1|TRBD1
TGTGCCAGTAGCAGACAGGGGGAGAACACTGAAGCTTTCTTT
CASSRQGENTEAFF
>once|TRBV5-6|TRBJ1-2|TRBD1
TGTGCCAGCAGCTTCCCCCAGGGGGATTTCTATGGCTACACCTTC
CASSFPQGDFYGYTF
>.|TRBV27|TRBJ2-6|.
TGTGCCAGCAGTTTGACAGGTCGAGGTGGGGCCAACGTCCTGACTTTC
CASSLTGRGGANVLTF
>.|TRBV5-1|TRBJ2-5|TRBD2
TGCGCCAGCAGCATGGGGGGGAACCAAGAGACCCAGTACTTC
CASSMGGNQETQYF
>.|TRBV10-2|TRBJ2-3|TRBD1
TGCGCCAGCAGCACCAGGGGGCTCCTCACAGATACGCAGTATTTT
CASSTRGLLTDTQYF
>.|TRBV5-8|TRBJ1-2|.
TGTGCCAGCAGCCGGGACACCTATGGCTACACCTTC
CASSRDTYGYTF
>.|TRBV21-1|TRBJ2-7|.
TGTGCCAGCAGCAAACTAGCGGCCTACGAGCAGTACTTC
CASSKLAAYEQYF
>few|TRBV6-5|TRBJ1-2|TRBD1
TGTGCCAGCAAGGGACAGGGGGCTGGAAACTATGGCTACACCTTC
CASKGQGAGNYGYTF
>.|TRBV4-1|TRBJ2-7|.
TGCGCCAGCAGCCGGGGGGTTGAGGGTCCCCCTGTCTACGAGCAGTACTTC
CASSRGVEGPPVYEQYF
>.|TRBV15|TRBJ2-7|.
TGTGCCACCAGCAGAGATTTAGGGACCTACGAGCAGTACTTC
CATSRDLGTYEQYF
>.|TRBV16|TRBJ2-5|TRBD2
TGTGCCAGCAGTTGTCGGGGGGAGGGTTCGGAGACCCAGTACTTC
CASSCRGEGSETQYF
>.|TRBV5-4|TRBJ1-5|.
TGTGCCAGCAGCTTGGGTGGGGGCCTGAGCAATCAGCCCCAGCATTTT
CASSLGGGLSNQPQHF
>.|TRBV11-3|TRBJ2-4|.
TGTGCCAGCAGCTTGATGGGACCAAACATTCAGTACTTC
CASSLMGPNIQYF
>.|TRBV9|TRBJ2-1|.
TGTGCCAGCAAGGCAGGGGAAAACTACAATGAGCAGTTCTTC
CASKAGENYNEQFF
>.|TRBV5-5|TRBJ2-3|.
TGTGCCAGCAGCTTGGAGTTTGCAGATACGCAGTATTTT
CASSLEFADTQYF
>.|TRBV3-1/TRBV3-2|TRBJ2-5|.
TGTGCCAGCAGCCCCGGAGTACAAGAGACCCAGTACTTC
CASSPGVQETQYF
>.|TRBV14|TRBJ1-2|TRBD1
TGTGCCAGCAGCCATGGTGCCCGGGACAGCCTCTATGGCTACACCTTC
CASSHGARDSLYGYTF
>.|TRBV10-3|TRBJ1-3|.
TGTGCCATCAGTGAGGAAGAAAACACCATATATTTT
CAISEEENTIYF
>.|TRBV3-1/TRBV3-2|TRBJ2-5|TRBD2
TGTGCCAGCAGCCCCAGCCCTAGCGGGGTTAGGAAAGAGACCCAGTACTTC
CASSPSPSGVRKETQYF
>once|TRBV5-4|TRBJ1-6|TRBD1
TGTGCCAGCAGCTTCAGGGGGCTGGGTAATTCACCCCTCCACTTT
CASSFRGLGNSPLHF
>few|TRBV30|TRBJ2-1|.
TGTGCCTGGAGTGTTCTACGGGCATCCTACAATGAGCAGTTCTTC
CAWSVLRASYNEQFF
>.|TRBV20-1|TRBJ2-1|.
TGCAGTGCTAGAGACAATGAGCAGTTCTTC
CSARDNEQFF
>few|TRBV19|TRBJ1-6|.
TGCGCCGGGGGCGCGAAATATAATTCACCCCTCCACTTT
CAGGAKYNSPLHF
>.|TRBV27|TRBJ1-1|.
TGTGCCAGCAGTCCTGGACGGTTGAACACTGAAGCTTTCTTT
CASSPGRLNTEAFF
>few|TRBV14|TRBJ1-2|.
TGTGCCAGCAGCCATGTTCAGAACTATGGCTACACCTTC
CASSHVQNYGYTF
>.|TRBV25-1|TRBJ2-7|.
TGTGCCAGCAGTGATACCGCTTTCGAGAGTACCTACGAGCAGTACTTC
CASSDTAFESTYEQYF
>.|TRBV19|TRBJ1-2|.
TGTGCCACTTTTCCTACAGGGTTAAGAAACTATGGCTACACCTTC
CATFPTGLRNYGYTF
>once|TRBV2|TRBJ2-3|.
TGTGCCAGCAGTACCCGGGCCCACCCAAGGCAGTATTTT
CASSTRAHPRQYF
>.|TRBV7-3|TRBJ2-6|.
TGTGCCAGCAGCGGATCTGGGGCCAACGTCCTGACTTTC
CASSGSGANVLTF
>.|TRBV6-5|TRBJ2-1|TRBD2
TGTGCCAGCAGTCACGGGACTAGCGGATACAATGAGCAGTTCTTC
CASSHGTSGYNEQFF
>few|TRBV10-3|TRBJ1-2|TRBD1
TGTGCCATCGGAGAATGGGACAGACAGTTCTATGGCTACACCTTC
CAIGEWDRQFYGYTF